A single sample is the source of the 13 T cell receptor beta chains below, sequenced in a study of cytomegalovirus exposure and HLA in healthy donors. PCR was performed using 60 Vbeta and 13 Jbeta primers. Sequenced by immunoSEQ multiplex PCR; TCRdb stores in-frame clones only, minus some. The sample yields some 180,000 clones, around 80% seen once. Input material: PBMCs. The receptors stem from a girl under 10 years old in good health and CMV-seropositive.

The chain combines TRBV30 with TRBJ2-5, with D hard to call. Trimming took 0 bases from V and 5 from J, leaving 7 bases between them. CDR1 and CDR2 from the germline V gene are GTSNPN and SVGIG (reference sequence). This CDR3 is built from 12 residues. Here the CDR3 reads CAWSVARETQYF. The CDR3 coding sequence is TGTGCCTGGAGTGTAGCTCGGGAGACCCAGTACTTC.

The CDR3 nucleotides read TGTGCCAGCAGCGTAGCAACTAGCGGGAGAGAGACCCAGTACTTC. Residues: CASSVATSGRETQYF. This chain uses TRBV9 with TRBJ2-5, with 11 bases aligning to TRBD2. Germline V CDR1 and CDR2: SGDLS, YYNGEE. Trimming took 0 bases from V and 4 from J; bases not matched to a gene: 2. The CDR3 is 15 residues long.

The chain employs TRBV4-1 and TRBJ2-7; a possible D gene is TRBD2 (6 bases). Trimming pared 4 bases from V and 2 bases from J, leaving 21 bases between. The germline CDR1 and CDR2 sequences are MGHRA and YSYEKL. The CDR3 runs to 17 residues. The CDR3 here is CASSPPSASGLTYEQYF. As DNA, the CDR3 is TGCGCCAGCAGCCCGCCTTCGGCCAGCGGGCTAACCTACGAGCAGTACTTC.

The rearrangement uses TRBV29-1 and TRBJ2-7; 7 bases are a match to TRBD2. Germline V gene sequence: CDR1 SQVTM, CDR2 ANQGSEA. J lost 0 bases, V lost 3 bases, and 2 bases had no gene match. The CDR3 has 13 amino acids. In DNA form, the CDR3 reads TGCAGCGTTGATGGGAGGGACTCCTACGAGCAGTACTTC. Encoded protein: CSVDGRDSYEQYF.

The chain has TRBV6-5 and TRBJ2-6; D unclear. Germline V CDR1 and CDR2: MNHEY, SVGAGI. The CDR3 totals 15 residues. Trimming left V 5 bases short and J 0 bases short, with 8 bases between. CDR3: CASSTRGSGANVLTF. CDR3 sequence (DNA): TGTGCCAGCAGTACAAGAGGCTCTGGGGCCAACGTCCTGACTTTC.

This chain connects TRBV5-4 to TRBJ2-7, with 10 nucleotides matching TRBD1. Germline V gives CDR1 SGHNT, CDR2 YYREEE (reference sequence). J was trimmed by 2 bases and V by 3 bases; bases with no gene match: 2. The CDR3 is made up of 14 amino acids. In DNA form, the CDR3 reads TGTGCCAGCAGCTACGGGACAGGGGCCTACGAGCAGTACTTC. The encoded protein is CASSYGTGAYEQYF.

The rearrangement joins TRBV28 to TRBJ2-1, with TRBD1 identical over 7 bases. Germline V CDR1 and CDR2: MDHEN, SYDVKM. J gave up 3 bases and V 3 bases, and 5 bases lay outside the gene matches. The CDR3 is 15 amino acids. CDR3 amino acids: CASSFVSGGYNEQFF. CDR3 bases: TGTGCCAGCAGTTTTGTGTCAGGGGGCTACAATGAGCAGTTCTTC.

This clone was seen a few times. The chain employs TRBV4-1 and TRBJ2-7; a possible D gene is TRBD1 (5 bases). Germline V gene data show CDR1 as MGHRA and CDR2 as YSYEKL. This CDR3 is built from 15 residues. V lost 3 bases to trimming and J lost 3 bases, with 15 bases between them. This chain's CDR3 is CASSQSRARGYEQYF. The CDR3 DNA is TGCGCCAGCAGCCAGTCCCGGGCTAGGGGCTACGAGCAGTACTTC.

This chain joins TRBV11-2 and TRBJ2-7; TRBD1 agrees at 8 bases. Germline CDR1 is SGHAT and CDR2 is FQNNGV. The CDR3 runs to 15 residues. Germline trimming cut 5 bases from V and 0 bases from J; bases unmatched to any gene: 6. In nucleotides, the CDR3 is TGTGCCAGCAGCAGCCGGACAGGGAGCTCCTACGAGCAGTACTTC. This sequence encodes CASSSRTGSSYEQYF.

The J gene is TRBJ1-6, the V gene TRBV7-9; 7 bases match TRBD1. V was pared by 4 bases and J by 4 bases, with 7 bases of the junction left unmatched. Germline values: CDR1 SEHNR, CDR2 FQNEAQ (reference sequence). The CDR3 sequence is 16 residues long. The CDR3 reads CASSWGTAIYNSPLHF. The CDR3 DNA sequence: TGTGCCAGCAGCTGGGGGACAGCCATTTATAATTCACCCCTCCACTTT.

The sample holds a few counts of this clone. The chain joins TRBV6-5 to TRBJ2-1; a weak D match, TRBD2 (5 bases). The CDR3 loop spans 14 amino acids. Trimming pared 4 bases from V and 4 bases from J, leaving 11 bases between. The germline gives CDR1 MNHEY, CDR2 SVGAGI. The DNA of the CDR3 is TGTGCCAGCAGTTCAAGCGGAACTTACAATGAGCAGTTCTTC. This codes for CASSSSGTYNEQFF.

The J gene is TRBJ2-1, the V gene TRBV11-3; the match to TRBD2 covers 9 bases. This CDR3 region has 15 residues. Germline V gene lookup returns CDR1 SGHNT and CDR2 YENEEA. Trimming removed 6 bases from V and 2 bases from J; junction bases left unmatched: 5. CDR3 DNA: TGTGCCAGCAGGCCGACTAGCGGTGCCTACAATGAGCAGTTCTTC. Amino acids: CASRPTSGAYNEQFF.

This chain connects TRBV5-1 to TRBJ1-5; 7 positions agree with TRBD1. CDR3 length equals 15 residues. Losses at the gene ends were 4 bases for V and 3 bases for J; bases not matched to a gene: 7. Germline V gives CDR1 SGHRS, CDR2 YFSETQ. The CDR3 is CASSPTGNPNQPQHF. The CDR3 DNA reads as TGCGCCAGCAGCCCGACAGGGAACCCCAATCAGCCCCAGCATTTT.